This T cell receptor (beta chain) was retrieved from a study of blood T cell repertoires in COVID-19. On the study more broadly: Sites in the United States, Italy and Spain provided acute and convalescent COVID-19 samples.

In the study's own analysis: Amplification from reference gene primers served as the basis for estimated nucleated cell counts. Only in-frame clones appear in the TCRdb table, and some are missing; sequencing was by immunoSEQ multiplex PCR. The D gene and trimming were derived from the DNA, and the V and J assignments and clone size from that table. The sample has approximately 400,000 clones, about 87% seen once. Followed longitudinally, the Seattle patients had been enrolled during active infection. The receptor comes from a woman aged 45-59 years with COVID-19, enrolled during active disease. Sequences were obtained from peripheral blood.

CDR3 nucleotide sequence: TGTGCCAGTAGTACACAGGGTTCCGGGGAGCTGTTTTTT. This codes for CASSTQGSGELFF. J is TRBJ2-2 and V is TRBV19; the D gene is possibly TRBD1 (6 bases). V lost 4 bases, J lost 6 bases, and 9 bases lay in between. The CDR3 is 13 residues long. CDR1 LNHDA and CDR2 SQIVND come from the germline V gene (reference sequence).